Listed here are 22 T cell receptor beta chains from one sample, sequenced in a study of CD8+ T cells in alopecia areata. Regarding treatment: oral pan-JAK inhibitor, 5-10 mg twice daily. Extraction and reverse transcription of RNA yielded cDNA as the sequencing template. TCRdb's copy holds only in-frame clones and misses some; the assay was immunoSEQ multiplex PCR. The sample consists of 150,000 to 200,000 clones, roughly 60% of them appearing once. The sequenced sample was CD4+ T cells sorted from blood, obtained at week 24, from a patient treated with tofacitinib. These receptors were obtained from a human donor with alopecia areata.

The chain joins TRBV29-1 to TRBJ2-2, with 8 bases aligning to TRBD1. Trimming cost V 3 bases and J 7 bases; bases outside gene matches: 7. Germline CDR1 SQVTM, CDR2 ANQGSEA. This CDR3 is built from 14 residues. The CDR3 DNA is TGCAGCGTTGACGCAGGGGGCAACGGCGGGGAGCTGTTTTTT. Encoded protein: CSVDAGGNGGELFF.

This clone was seen a handful of times. The chain links TRBV7-9 to TRBJ1-1, with no clear D. CDR3 length: 13 residues. CDR1 SEHNR and CDR2 FQNEAQ come from the germline V gene (reference sequence). With 2 bases removed from V and 3 bases from J, the gap between germline ends came to 7 bases. The chain's CDR3 is CASSLLEDTEAFF. DNA for the CDR3: TGTGCCAGCAGCTTATTAGAGGACACTGAAGCTTTCTTT.

J is TRBJ1-5 and V is TRBV19; 7 bases line up with TRBD1. Germline CDR1 LNHDA, CDR2 SQIVND (reference sequence). This CDR3 contains 12 residues. With V trimmed by 9 bases and J by 4 bases, 3 bases remained unmatched. The DNA for the CDR3 is TGTGCCAGCCGACAGGGTAATCAGCCCCAGCATTTT. As protein: CASRQGNQPQHF.

V usage is TRBV30 and J usage is TRBJ2-5, with D unresolved. This CDR3 comprises 13 residues. Germline values: CDR1 GTSNPN, CDR2 SVGIG (reference sequence). V lost 0 bases and J lost 1, with 6 bases in between. CDR3 region: CAWSVGSQETQYF. Here the CDR3 DNA reads TGTGCCTGGAGTGTTGGCAGCCAAGAGACCCAGTACTTC.

About this clone itself: The identical CDR3 is also encoded by other nucleotide sequences in the sample. The gene calls are TRBV5-6 and TRBJ1-2; a weak D match, TRBD1 (5 bases). Trimming took 0 bases from V and 6 from J, leaving 9 bases between them. This CDR3 region has 13 residues. The germline gives CDR1 SGHDT, CDR2 YYEEEE. This chain's CDR3 is CASSLAGLDGYTF. In DNA form, the CDR3 reads TGTGCCAGCAGCTTGGCAGGGCTCGATGGCTACACCTTC.

This clone was detected only a few times. The chain uses TRBV18 and TRBJ2-7; TRBD2 is a possible D gene (6 bases). The ends were cut back, 8 bases at V and 2 bases at J, with 13 bases in the middle. Germline V gene sequence: CDR1 KGHSH, CDR2 LQKENI. This CDR3 has 13 residues. CDR3 DNA: TGTGCCAGCCGAGGGGACTCAGCCTACGAGCAGTACTTC. Protein: CASRGDSAYEQYF.

The rearrangement joins TRBV4-1 to TRBJ2-3; no clear D. Germline V CDR1 and CDR2: MGHRA, YSYEKL. Trimming removed 2 bases from V and 6 bases from J, with 12 bases in between. The CDR3 sequence is 14 residues long. The CDR3 DNA is TGCGCCAGCAGCCAACTCGACCCCCCCGATACGCAGTATTTT. Translation gives CASSQLDPPDTQYF.

The J gene is TRBJ1-5, the V gene TRBV30; no definite D call. V was trimmed by 0 bases and J by 6 bases, leaving 12 bases between them. The CDR3 is 14 residues long. From germline, CDR1 is GTSNPN and CDR2 SVGIG (reference sequence). The CDR3, as DNA: TGTGCCTGGAGTGTTTTCAGGTCGGGTCAGCCCCAGCATTTT. Residues: CAWSVFRSGQPQHF.

The chain couples TRBV2 to TRBJ1-1, with D unresolved. Trimming cost V 8 bases and J 6 bases, with 10 bases left between them. Germline V lookup: CDR1 SNHLY, CDR2 FYNNEI. The CDR3 contains 11 residues. This chain's CDR3 is CASWGRAEAFF. The CDR3 DNA reads as TGTGCCAGCTGGGGTAGGGCTGAAGCTTTCTTT.

This clone has a handful of counts. The chain carries TRBV7-9 and TRBJ1-4; D is unresolved. The CDR3 extends over 15 amino acids. The V end was cut by 1 base, the J end by 2 bases, with 8 bases between. From germline, CDR1 is SEHNR and CDR2 FQNEAQ (reference sequence). The CDR3 is CASSLETGTNEKLFF. CDR3 coding DNA: TGTGCCAGCAGCTTAGAGACCGGGACTAATGAAAAACTGTTTTTT.

This clone occurred a few times. This chain connects TRBV23-1 to TRBJ2-1; D is unclear. TRBV23-1 carries the ORF label, with uncertain function. CDR3 length equals 15 residues. V was pared by 0 bases and J by 8 bases, with 14 bases between. CDR3 coding DNA: TGCGCCAGCAGTCAATCGCCTTTCGTTGTCGATGAGCAGTTCTTC. It codes for CASSQSPFVVDEQFF.

The chain recombines TRBV5-6 with TRBJ2-3, with 12 bases aligning to TRBD2. With V trimmed by 4 bases and J by 1 base, 4 bases remained unmatched. There are 16 residues in the CDR3. Looked up from germline, CDR1 is SGHDT and CDR2 is YYEEEE. The CDR3 loop is CASSQLAGGGTDTQYF. The CDR3 DNA follows: TGTGCCAGCAGCCAACTAGCGGGGGGAGGCACAGATACGCAGTATTTT.

Only a few counts were recorded for this clone. This chain joins TRBV7-2 and TRBJ1-2, with D maybe TRBD1 (5 bases). In germline, CDR1 is SGHTA, CDR2 FQGNSA. V lost 5 bases and J lost 8, with 21 bases in between. The CDR3 sequence is 15 residues long. The DNA of the CDR3 is TGTGCCAGCAGCGGCATGGCAGGGTCTTTCTACGGCTACACCTTC. As protein: CASSGMAGSFYGYTF.

There are a few counts of this clone. V gene TRBV29-1 combines with J gene TRBJ2-1; D may match TRBD1 or TRBD2 (5 bases each). V dropped 8 bases and J dropped 10 bases, with 18 bases sitting between them. CDR3 length equals 12 residues. CDR1 is SQVTM, CDR2 ANQGSEA, per germline. In DNA, the CDR3 is TGCAGCCCCCAGGAGATCGGGGCGGAGCAGTTCTTC. Translating gives CSPQEIGAEQFF.

This clone has more than one count but fewer than ten. The gene calls are TRBV7-7 and TRBJ2-5, with TRBD2 identical over 8 bases. The germline V gene has CDR1 SSHAT and CDR2 FNYEAQ (reference sequence). Germline trimming cut 0 bases from V and 4 bases from J; bases unmatched to any gene: 4. The CDR3 runs 15 residues. In DNA, the CDR3 is TGTGCCAGCAGCTTAGCGAACGGGGGGGGAGAGACCCAGTACTTC. It encodes CASSLANGGGETQYF.

J is TRBJ2-7 and V is TRBV15; 9 positions match TRBD1. Germline trimming cut 0 bases from V and 1 base from J; bases unmatched to any gene: 16. Germline V gives CDR1 LNHNV, CDR2 YYDKDF (reference sequence). The CDR3 spans 20 residues. The CDR3 DNA is TGTGCCACCAGCAGAGATCCAATCCCTGGTGGGGGACAGGGTTCCTACGAGCAGTACTTC. Residues: CATSRDPIPGGGQGSYEQYF.

This clone appeared once. This chain connects TRBV2 to TRBJ2-4, with D possibly TRBD2 on 6 matching bases. The CDR3 length is 14 residues. Trimming pared 7 bases from V and 3 bases from J, leaving 13 bases between. Germline CDR1 SNHLY, CDR2 FYNNEI. CDR3 sequence reads: CASKEWGGKNIQYF. The CDR3 nucleotides read TGTGCCAGCAAGGAGTGGGGAGGCAAAAACATTCAGTACTTC.

This clone was counted between two and nine times. The chain couples TRBV5-1 to TRBJ2-2; possibly TRBD1 for D (5 bases). V lost 4 bases, J lost 5 bases, and 9 bases lay in between. CDR3 length: 13 amino acids. CDR1 and CDR2 (germline): SGHRS, YFSETQ. CDR3 residues: CASSKGETGELFF. The CDR3 nucleotides read TGCGCCAGCAGCAAAGGGGAAACCGGGGAGCTGTTTTTT.

The rearrangement links TRBV30 to TRBJ1-1; D call uncertain. The length of the CDR3 is 12 residues. CDR1 GTSNPN and CDR2 SVGIG come from the germline V gene (reference sequence). V lost 5 bases, J lost 2 bases, and 9 bases lay in between. The CDR3 DNA reads as TGTGCCTGGTCACGGCCTAACACTGAAGCTTTCTTT. Translated: CAWSRPNTEAFF.

This clone showed up just a few times. The gene calls are TRBV6-4 and TRBJ1-2; 9 bases map to TRBD1. V dropped 8 bases and J dropped 5; count of bases not matched to a gene: 9. The CDR3 is made up of 14 amino acids. The germline gives CDR1 MRHNA, CDR2 SNTAGT. CDR3 amino acids: CASHPGGTGYGYTF. CDR3 sequence (DNA): TGTGCCAGCCACCCAGGAGGGACAGGGTATGGCTACACCTTC.

The chain is built from TRBV5-6 and TRBJ2-6; no firm D call. The CDR3 extends over 18 amino acids. V was cut by 0 bases and J by 0 bases, with 13 bases left in between. Per the germline V gene, CDR1 is SGHDT and CDR2 is YYEEEE. The chain's CDR3 is CASSLVAERISGANVLTF. CDR3 DNA: TGTGCCAGCAGCTTGGTCGCGGAACGGATCTCTGGGGCCAACGTCCTGACTTTC.

The J gene is TRBJ1-2, the V gene TRBV6-1; 8 positions agree with TRBD1. CDR1 MNHNS and CDR2 SASEGT come from the germline V gene. The CDR3 is 18 residues long. V dropped 0 bases and J dropped 2; count of bases not matched to a gene: 11. DNA for the CDR3: TGTGCCAGCAGTGAAGCTGTCCCAAGGGACAGGAGCAACTATGGCTACACCTTC. Amino acids: CASSEAVPRDRSNYGYTF.